This T cell receptor beta chain was observed in a study of technical replicates of blood from a few donors. The protocol was immunoSEQ multiplex PCR, while the TCRdb copy is restricted to in-frame clones and leaves out a portion. The sample has nearly 70,000 clones; about nine tenths are singletons. Sequences were obtained from PBMCs. The clonotype originates from a human donor in good health. Some clones in this sample may be carry-over from other donors' samples.

The DNA of the CDR3 is TGCGCCAGCAGCTTGGCGGGACTAGCGGGAGAGAAGCAGTTCTTC. It yields the protein CASSLAGLAGEKQFF. V gene TRBV5-1 combines with J gene TRBJ2-1; 14 nucleotides align to TRBD2. Per germline, CDR1 SGHRS and CDR2 YFSETQ. V gave up 0 bases and J gave up 11 bases; unmatched junction bases: 4. This CDR3 is built from 15 residues.